One sample yielded the 18 T cell receptor beta chains listed below, sequenced in a study of identical twins. In TCRdb, the 5' RACE reads were re-called with MiXCR into one record per CDR3 protein. The sample includes approximately 500,000 distinct CDR3 sequences, approximately 14% seen only once; the top ten take roughly 0.43%. Another study also made use of these data, one on yellow fever vaccine responses in identical twins.

The specimen sequenced was CD4+ T cells sorted from blood. The receptors shown here come from a woman in her late teens or twenties in good health.

The chain combines TRBV2 with TRBJ2-2; 9 positions agree with TRBD1. Germline loops: CDR1 SNHLY, CDR2 FYNNEI. J lost 2 bases, V lost 6 bases, and 4 bases had no gene match. The CDR3 runs to 15 residues. DNA of the CDR3: TGTGCCAGCAGAGGACAGGGGATAAACACCGGGGAGCTGTTTTTT. Translated, it gives CASRGQGINTGELFF. Filled out from reference TRBV2 and TRBJ2-2, the complete variable domain reads EPEVTQTPSHQVTQMGQEVILRCVPISNHLYFYWYRQILGQKVEFLVSFYNNEISEKSEIFDDQFSVERPDGSNFTLKIRSTKLEDSAMYFCASRGQGINTGELFFGEGSRLTVL.

The chain links TRBV2 to TRBJ2-1, with 9 positions matching TRBD2. The J segment lost 7 bases and the V segment lost 8 bases, leaving 21 bases of the junction unmatched. The CDR3 extends over 18 amino acids. The germline V gene encodes CDR1 SNHLY and CDR2 FYNNEI. CDR3 residues: CASCYPLSSGRRGNEQFF. The CDR3 nucleotides read TGTGCCAGCTGTTACCCCCTTAGTAGCGGGAGACGGGGGAATGAGCAGTTCTTC.

This clonotype was observed a few times. The J gene is TRBJ2-2, the V gene TRBV10-2; tentative D call: TRBD1 (5 bases). The CDR3 has 14 amino acids. In germline, CDR1 is WSHSY, CDR2 SAAADI. The V end was cut by 7 bases, the J end by 3 bases, with 12 bases between. CDR3 coding DNA: TGCGCCAGCAAGAGACAGCAGGACACCGGGGAGCTGTTTTTT. This gives the protein CASKRQQDTGELFF.

This clonotype showed up just once. At one end, the junction sequence differs from germline, possibly due to a read error. The J gene is TRBJ2-1, the V gene TRBV11-2, with TRBD2 matching over 7 bases. The length of the CDR3 is 15 residues. Germline V gene lookup returns CDR1 SGHAT and CDR2 FQNNGV. The DNA of the CDR3 is TGTGCCAGCAGCTCTGGCGGGAGAAGGAACAATGAGCGGTTCTTC. Its protein is CASSSGGRRNNERFF.

Ten or more counts support this clonotype. The rearrangement links TRBV5-1 to TRBJ1-6, with 9 bases fitting TRBD1. Per germline, CDR1 SGHRS and CDR2 YFSETQ. The CDR3 consists of 15 residues. V trimming: 5 bases; J trimming: 7 bases; junction bases outside the gene matches: 7. This chain's CDR3 is CASSYSGTGNSPLHF. The CDR3 nucleotides read TGCGCCAGCAGTTACAGTGGGACAGGGAATTCACCCCTCCACTTT.

The chain links TRBV6-1 to TRBJ2-1; 11 bases are a match to TRBD1. This CDR3 is 14 amino acids long. Germline-derived CDR1 and CDR2 are MNHNS and SASEGT. V was clipped by 8 bases and J by 7 bases; unmatched bases: 7. CDR3 region: CASRGTGGINEQFF. The CDR3 coding sequence is TGTGCCAGCCGCGGGACAGGGGGGATAAATGAGCAGTTCTTC.

This clonotype was picked up a small number of times. V is TRBV9 and J is TRBJ1-6; D is undetermined. V dropped 0 bases and J dropped 10 bases, with 14 bases sitting between them. The CDR3 consists of 15 residues. Germline loops: CDR1 SGDLS, CDR2 YYNGEE. This CDR3 reads CASSVAADARSPLHF. Here the CDR3 DNA reads TGTGCCAGCAGCGTAGCTGCCGACGCCCGATCACCCCTCCACTTT.

The table lists this clonotype with a few counts. The chain employs TRBV28 and TRBJ2-2; D unresolved. Germline V gene lookup returns CDR1 MDHEN and CDR2 SYDVKM. The V end lost 8 bases, the J end lost 1 base, and 14 bases lay between the germline ends. This CDR3 is 15 amino acids long. For the CDR3, the DNA is TGTGCCAGCCGAAGTCAAGGACGGAACACCGGGGAGCTGTTTTTT. Protein: CASRSQGRNTGELFF.

This chain links TRBV7-2 with TRBJ2-3; unclear D gene. V was shortened by 1 base and J by 0 bases, with 14 bases between the two germline ends. The CDR3 spans 17 residues. Looked up from germline, CDR1 is SGHTA and CDR2 is FQGNSA. CDR3 sequence (DNA): TGTGCCAGCAGCTTAGAGCCTCTCGCGGCCAGCACAGATACGCAGTATTTT. Its protein product is CASSLEPLAASTDTQYF.

This clonotype was observed a few times. The chain couples TRBV7-8 to TRBJ2-5, with D possibly matching TRBD1 (6 bases). With 3 bases removed from V and 5 bases from J, the gap between germline ends came to 13 bases. This CDR3 is built from 14 residues. The germline V gene has CDR1 SGHVS and CDR2 FQNEAQ. In DNA, the CDR3 is TGTGCCAGCAGCTTCAGGGGTTCCGGGGAGACCCAGTACTTC. It yields the protein CASSFRGSGETQYF.

The CDR3 region is CIMKRNTGELFF. The CDR3 DNA is TGCATCATGAAGCGGAACACCGGGGAGCTGTTTTTT. The chain combines TRBV20-1 with TRBJ2-2, with D unclear. The CDR3 contains 12 residues. From germline, CDR1 is DFQATT and CDR2 SNEGSKA (reference sequence).

The V call is TRBV6-6, the J call TRBJ2-2; no clear D gene. There are 13 residues in the CDR3. Between the trimmed V and J ends, which lost 2 bases and 4 bases, there was a span of 5 bases. Germline-derived CDR1 and CDR2 are MNHNY and SVGAGI (reference sequence). The CDR3 nucleotides read TGTGCCAGCAGTTACATTTCCACCGGGGAGCTGTTTTTT. This translates into CASSYISTGELFF.

This clonotype was seen a handful of times. The rearrangement uses TRBV24-1 and TRBJ2-1; 12 bases are shared with TRBD2. The CDR3 extends over 16 amino acids. The trim removed 6 bases at V and 5 bases at J, leaving 7 bases unmatched. Germline V gene data show CDR1 as KGHDR and CDR2 as SFDVKD. The CDR3 loop reads CATSSAGTSGHNEQFF. Written as DNA, the CDR3 is TGTGCCACCAGTTCTGCCGGGACTAGCGGGCACAATGAGCAGTTCTTC.

The table lists this clonotype with a few counts. V and J are TRBV7-9 and TRBJ2-5; D is undetermined. CDR3 length: 13 amino acids. Deletions cut 2 bases from V and 9 bases from J, with 13 bases between. CDR1 and CDR2 from the germline V gene are SEHNR and FQNEAQ (reference sequence). The CDR3 sequence: CASSLIGSAAQYF. For the CDR3, the DNA is TGTGCCAGCAGCTTAATAGGATCGGCGGCCCAGTACTTC.

The gene calls are TRBV6-5 and TRBJ1-6, with a possible D match to TRBD1 (6 bases). This CDR3 is built from 17 residues. V lost 0 bases to trimming and J lost 9 bases, with 18 bases between them. Germline assignment: CDR1 MNHEY and CDR2 SVGAGI. The CDR3 loop is CASSYSIPTGSVSPLHF. The CDR3 coding sequence is TGTGCCAGCAGTTACTCGATCCCTACAGGGTCGGTTTCACCCCTCCACTTT.

A few counts support this clonotype. The genes are TRBV29-1 and TRBJ2-5; D might be TRBD2 (7 bases). The CDR3 spans 12 residues. V was cut by 8 bases and J by 5 bases, with 15 bases left in between. Looked up from germline, CDR1 is SQVTM and CDR2 is ANQGSEA. The DNA of the CDR3 is TGCAGCTTTCGGGGGGCGGGGGAGACCCAGTACTTC. Residues: CSFRGAGETQYF.

This clonotype was recorded at least ten times. The chain links TRBV29-1 to TRBJ2-1; 9 nucleotides line up with TRBD2. The CDR3 has 16 residues. CDR1 is SQVTM and CDR2 is ANQGSEA in the germline V gene. V was pared by 4 bases and J by 6 bases, with 13 bases of the junction left unmatched. CDR3 residues: CSVVVLAGESFNEQFF. CDR3 DNA sequence: TGCAGCGTTGTCGTCTTAGCGGGAGAATCGTTCAATGAGCAGTTCTTC.

Here the CDR3 DNA reads TGTGCCAGCAGCTTAACTACAGGGGCAGAAGAGCAGTTCTTC. This gives the protein CASSLTTGAEEQFF. The chain joins TRBV7-9 to TRBJ2-1, with TRBD1 identical over 7 bases. This CDR3 spans 14 amino acids. V lost 2 bases and J lost 10; bases outside the gene matches: 8. The germline CDR1 and CDR2 sequences are SEHNR and FQNEAQ (reference sequence).